This T cell receptor (beta chain) was observed in a study of CD8 T cells in Susac syndrome. The study, taken as a whole, reports: As the study acknowledged, the number of individuals in its TCR sequencing and HLA analysis was relatively small.

CDR3 length: 15 amino acids. In germline, CDR1 is LNHDA, CDR2 SQIVND (reference sequence). V trimming: 4 bases; J trimming: 6 bases; junction bases outside the gene matches: 4. To note about this clonotype: What it recognizes is unknown.

RNA amounts of about 0.5 to 1 ug underwent reverse transcription with random hexamers. Amplification of TCR beta CDR3 across 54 Vbeta and 13 Jbeta was performed with immunoSEQ multiplex PCR. TCRdb passed the immunoSEQ multiplex PCR reads through MiXCR, listing each CDR3 protein once. The sample holds about 250,000 distinct CDR3 sequences, roughly 93% seen once. The sequenced target, TCR beta, came from blood CD8+ and CD4+ T cells. While CD8+ and CD4+ T cells were isolated negatively, TEMRA cells were enriched by FACS. The TCR was taken from a human donor with multiple sclerosis. Sequences were obtained from CD4+ T cells from PBMCs. The V call is TRBV19, the J call TRBJ2-3; 13 bases are a match to TRBD2. CDR3 loop: CASSTTSGRLDTQYF. The CDR3 DNA reads as TGTGCCAGTAGTACGACTAGCGGGAGGCTGGATACGCAGTATTTT.